Shown below are 10 T cell receptor beta chains from a single sample sequenced in a study of identical twins. From the 5' RACE reads, TCRdb called clonotypes with MiXCR, one entry per CDR3 protein. The table has approximately 890,000 distinct CDR3 sequences, roughly an eighth seen once. Another study also made use of these data, one on yellow fever vaccine responses in identical twins.

The sample taken for sequencing was PBMCs. These receptors all come from a woman between 18 and 29 years old in good health.

V gene TRBV12-3 or TRBV12-4 combines with J gene TRBJ1-1, with TRBD1 identical over 9 bases. V was pared by 6 bases and J by 2 bases, with 7 bases of the junction left unmatched. The CDR3 covers 15 residues. The DNA for the CDR3 is TGTGCCAGCAGACGGGACAGGGCCCTAAACACTGAAGCTTTCTTT. The encoded protein is CASRRDRALNTEAFF.

This clonotype came up many times. The chain carries TRBV12-3 or TRBV12-4 and TRBJ2-5; 9 bases are shared with TRBD2. This CDR3 contains 13 residues. V lost 7 bases, J lost 4 bases, and 4 bases stayed unmatched. The CDR3, as DNA: TGTGCCAGCACCACGACTAGCGGAGAGACCCAGTACTTC. Amino acids: CASTTTSGETQYF.

The table lists this clonotype with a few counts. The chain has TRBV11-2 and TRBJ2-5; D unresolved. CDR1 is SGHAT, CDR2 FQNNGV, per germline. V lost 6 bases and J lost 5, with 16 bases in between. This CDR3 contains 14 residues. CDR3 residues: CASRSQESVETQYF. DNA of the CDR3: TGTGCCAGCAGGTCCCAGGAGTCGGTCGAGACCCAGTACTTC. Based on the CDR3 plus reference TRBV11-2 and TRBJ2-5, the full variable domain is EAGVAQSPRYKIIEKRQSVAFWCNPISGHATLYWYQQILGQGPKLLIQFQNNGVVDDSQLPKDRFSAERLKGVDSTLKIQPAKLEDSAVYLCASRSQESVETQYFGPGTRLLVL.

This sequence joins TRBV28 and TRBJ2-1, with no clear D. V lost 3 bases, J lost 2 bases, and 14 bases lay in between. Germline lookup yields CDR1 MDHEN and CDR2 SYDVKM. This CDR3 spans 16 amino acids. As DNA, the CDR3 is TGTGCCAGCAGTTTTTCTGGATCTCCGCCCTACAATGAGCAGTTCTTC. It yields the protein CASSFSGSPPYNEQFF. The full variable domain, its missing parts supplied by reference TRBV28 and TRBJ2-1, is DVKVTQSSRYLVKRTGEKVFLECVQDMDHENMFWYRQDPGLGLRLIYFSYDVKMKEKGDIPEGYSVSREKKERFSLILESASTNQTSMYLCASSFSGSPPYNEQFFGPGTRLTVL.

The genes are TRBV12-3 or TRBV12-4 and TRBJ2-1; 10 positions agree with TRBD2. Trimming removed 1 base from V and 4 bases from J; junction bases left unmatched: 10. This CDR3 contains 18 residues. As DNA, the CDR3 is TGTGCCAGCAGTTTAGACGCCTCCAAGCGGGAGGGGTACAATGAGCAGTTCTTC. It specifies CASSLDASKREGYNEQFF.

This clonotype was seen a handful of times. The V call is TRBV20-1, the J call TRBJ2-1; tentatively, D is TRBD1 or TRBD2 (6 bases each). Germline V gene data show CDR1 as DFQATT and CDR2 as SNEGSKA (reference sequence). The CDR3 has 17 amino acids. The CDR3 reads CRAPAGTLQQIDNEQFF. The CDR3 DNA reads as TGCAGGGCCCCGGCGGGGACACTGCAACAAATCGACAATGAGCAGTTCTTC.

This chain connects TRBV25-1 to TRBJ2-5; 9 bases are a match to TRBD1. J was trimmed by 5 bases and V by 4 bases; bases with no gene match: 2. CDR1 and CDR2 (germline): MGHDK, SYGVNS. This CDR3 comprises 13 residues. In nucleotides, the CDR3 is TGTGCCAGCAGTGTGGGACAGGGCGAGACCCAGTACTTC. Its translation: CASSVGQGETQYF.

This clonotype has a handful of counts. This chain uses TRBV6-1 with TRBJ2-2; D possibly corresponds to TRBD2 (6 bases). The germline V gene has CDR1 MNHNS and CDR2 SASEGT. The V end lost 6 bases, the J end lost 6 bases, and 20 bases lay between the germline ends. The CDR3 contains 16 residues. The CDR3 nucleotides read TGTGCCAGCAGCCGGACTACCGGGGTTTTGGCCGGGGAGCTGTTTTTT. This gives the protein CASSRTTGVLAGELFF.

The chain is built from TRBV29-1 and TRBJ2-7, with D unclear. The ends were cut back, 1 base at V and 2 bases at J, with 6 bases in the middle. Germline V lookup: CDR1 SQVTM, CDR2 ANQGSEA. The CDR3 contains 12 residues. The CDR3 nucleotides are TGCAGCGTTGAAGGGACCCCCTACGAGCAGTACTTC. Protein product: CSVEGTPYEQYF.

In its sample, this clonotype was seen many times. One end of the junction fails to match germline, which may point to a read error. This chain joins TRBV7-9 and TRBJ2-3, with D unclear. The germline V gene has CDR1 SEHNR and CDR2 FQNEAQ (reference sequence). This CDR3 contains 11 residues. In DNA form, the CDR3 reads TGTGCCAGCACCTTAGCAGATACGCAGTATTTT. Protein: CASTLADTQYF.